What follows are 20 T cell receptor beta chains derived from one specimen sequenced in a study of T cells in women clearing cervical HPV infection. The assay was immunoSEQ multiplex PCR, and TCRdb's table has in-frame clones only and misses some. The specimen's table records approximately 35,000 clones. Sequencing used blood buffy coat. These receptors were taken from a woman between 18 and 69 years old with a cervical HPV16 infection that either progressed to CIN3+ or cleared (not recorded which).

About this clone itself: From the germline J gene comes the end of the CDR3, since the read stops 3 residues before it. This chain connects TRBV18 to TRBJ1-1, with no clear D. Germline assignment: CDR1 KGHSH and CDR2 LQKENI. The CDR3 totals 13 residues. CDR3 sequence reads: CASSPRADAQAFF. The sequenced CDR3 bases are TGTGCCAGCTCACCACGGGCAGATGCTCAA.

This CDR3 reads CASSSTDSNEQFF. The covered CDR3 bases are TGTGCCAGCAGCTCGACGGACTCTAATGAG. The chain uses TRBV5-4 and TRBJ2-1, with a tentative D call TRBD2 (5 bases). The read ends 3 residues early relative to the CDR3; the germline J gene fills the gap. Trimming removed 3 bases at V and 7 bases at J, with 11 bases between. The CDR3 is 13 residues long. CDR1 and CDR2 from the germline V gene are SGHNT and YYREEE (reference sequence).

A note on this clone: Read sequence stops 3 residues before the CDR3 end, and the germline J gene provides the missing end. The chain recombines TRBV7-8 with TRBJ2-5, with 9 nucleotides matching TRBD2. Losses at the gene ends were 6 bases for V and 2 bases for J; bases not matched to a gene: 13. This CDR3 is built from 17 residues. The germline V gene encodes CDR1 SGHVS and CDR2 FQNEAQ. Partial CDR3 DNA: TGTGCCAGCAGACCCGGGGGGCTAGCGGGAATACAAGAGACC. This sequence encodes CASRPGGLAGIQET. From start to end, the CDR3 is CASRPGGLAGIQETQYF.

About this clone itself: The DNA ends 3 residues before the CDR3 does, and the rest of the CDR3 is filled in from the germline J gene. The genes are TRBV19 and TRBJ2-1; no clear D. This CDR3 is 17 amino acids long. Per the germline V gene, CDR1 is LNHDA and CDR2 is SQIVND (reference sequence). Between the trimmed V and J ends, which lost 7 bases and 4 bases, there was a span of 23 bases. The CDR3 DNA, read in part, is TGTGCCAGTACCTCAATCTTTCTGGGCTTGAATTACAATGAG. Protein product: CASTSIFLGLNYNE. The entire CDR3 protein is CASTSIFLGLNYNEQFF. The full variable domain, its missing parts supplied by reference TRBV19 and TRBJ2-1, is DGGITQSPKYLFRKEGQNVTLSCEQNLNHDAMYWYRQDPGQGLRLIYYSQIVNDFQKGDIAEGYSVSREKKESFPLTVTSAQKNPTAFYLCASTSIFLGLNYNEQFFGPGTRLTVL.

To note about this clone: The sequence runs out 3 residues before the end of the CDR3; the remainder is reconstructed from the germline J gene. V is TRBV28 and J is TRBJ1-5; TRBD1 agrees at 7 bases. Germline V gives CDR1 MDHEN, CDR2 SYDVKM. Trimming cost V 5 bases and J 0 bases; bases outside gene matches: 4. This CDR3 is built from 15 residues. CDR3 protein: CASSPGDSSNQPQHF. The sequenced part of the CDR3 DNA is TGTGCCAGCAGTCCGGGGGACAGTAGCAATCAGCCC.

As regards this clone: Coverage ceases 3 residues before the CDR3 finishes, and the germline J gene fills in the end. The chain uses TRBV18 and TRBJ1-1, with D unresolved. Germline CDR1 KGHSH, CDR2 LQKENI. This CDR3 has 14 amino acids. The DNA read from the CDR3 is TGTGCCAGCTCACCAATCGAGCGGGAGGGTGTA. As protein: CASSPIEREGV. The CDR3 in its entirety is CASSPIEREGVAFF.

A word on this clone: The read ends 3 residues early relative to the CDR3; the germline J gene fills the gap. This chain links TRBV5-5 with TRBJ1-2, with TRBD1 matching 7 bases. The CDR3 has 15 residues. Germline V gives CDR1 SGHKS, CDR2 YYEKEE (reference sequence). CDR3 in amino acids: CASSLGQGGLWGYTF. The covered CDR3 bases are TGTGCCAGCAGCTTGGGACAGGGAGGTTTGTGGGGC.

Of note for this clone: The sequenced fragment ends 3 residues before the CDR3 boundary, so the rest is inferred from the germline J gene. This chain links TRBV20-1 with TRBJ2-7; 7 bases line up with TRBD2. The CDR3 contains 17 residues. V lost 6 bases, J lost 6 bases, and 23 bases stayed unmatched. From germline, CDR1 is DFQATT and CDR2 SNEGSKA (reference sequence). This CDR3 reads CSARPRTSKDPSAEQYF. CDR3 DNA (partial): TGCAGTGCGCGCCCCCGGACTAGTAAGGACCCCAGCGCCGAG.

With respect to this clone: The sequenced fragment ends 3 residues before the CDR3 boundary, so the rest is inferred from the germline J gene. This chain connects TRBV30 to TRBJ2-1; TRBD2 aligns across 13 bases. V lost 4 bases, J lost 1 base, and 16 bases stayed unmatched. The CDR3 is 20 residues long. The germline V gene encodes CDR1 GTSNPN and CDR2 SVGIG (reference sequence). Here the CDR3 reads CAWKAFELAGGPRSYNEQFF. CDR3 bases read: TGTGCCTGGAAGGCGTTTGAACTAGCGGGAGGGCCAAGGTCCTACAATGAG.

A word on this clone: Read sequence stops 3 residues before the CDR3 end, and the germline J gene provides the missing end. The V and J genes are TRBV10-3 and TRBJ1-1; possibly TRBD1 for D (6 bases). Per the germline V gene, CDR1 is ENHRY and CDR2 is SYGVKD. The ends were cut back, 0 bases at V and 1 base at J, with 18 bases in the middle. CDR3 length equals 18 residues. CDR3 DNA, as far as it was read: TGTGCCATCAGTGAGTCAGGAGGGGGAGAGCGGCGGAACACTGAA. This codes for CAISESGGGERRNTE. The CDR3, in full, reads CAISESGGGERRNTEAFF.

Concerning this clone: The read ends 3 residues shy of where the CDR3 ends; the end is completed using the germline J gene. The chain joins TRBV20-1 to TRBJ2-7; 8 positions match TRBD2. Per the germline V gene, CDR1 is DFQATT and CDR2 is SNEGSKA (reference sequence). Trimming at V came to 0 bases and at J to 5 bases, leaving 21 bases not matched to a gene. This CDR3 has 19 residues. CDR3 residues: CSARDSRNKYGLAADEQYF. The covered CDR3 bases are TGCAGTGCTAGAGATAGCCGAAATAAATATGGACTAGCCGCCGACGAG.

With respect to this clone: Sequencing ends 3 residues short of the CDR3 end; the germline J gene provides the rest. The V and J genes are TRBV19 and TRBJ1-1; D might be TRBD1 (5 bases). V was pared by 5 bases and J by 1 base, with 11 bases between. This CDR3 has 14 amino acids. Germline CDR1 and CDR2: LNHDA and SQIVND (reference sequence). Partial CDR3 DNA: TGTGCCAGTAGTGTATCGGGGGGGAACACTGAA. Translated: CASSVSGGNTE. In full, the CDR3 is CASSVSGGNTEAFF.

Incomplete CDR3 DNA: TGTGCCAGCAGCGCTAGGACACTCAACACCGGGGAG. As protein: CASSARTLNTGE. The complete CDR3 protein is CASSARTLNTGELFF. The V call is TRBV11-1, the J call TRBJ2-2; D is perhaps TRBD1 (5 bases). The read falls 3 residues short of the CDR3 end, and the missing part is taken from the germline J gene. Per germline, CDR1 SGHAT and CDR2 FQDESV (reference sequence). The V end lost 5 bases, the J end lost 2 bases, and 12 bases lay between the germline ends. The CDR3 is made up of 15 amino acids. Supplemented by reference TRBV11-1 and TRBJ2-2, the full variable domain reads EAEVAQSPRYKITEKSQAVAFWCDPISGHATLYWYRQILGQGPELLVQFQDESVVDDSQLPKDRFSAERLKGVDSTLKIQPAELGDSAMYLCASSARTLNTGELFFGEGSRLTVL.

CDR3 region: CASSYPGAGETGNEQFF. The DNA read from the CDR3 is TGTGCCAGCTCATATCCTGGAGCGGGGGAAACGGGCAATGAG. The chain carries TRBV18 and TRBJ2-1; TRBD2 matches 8 bases. The read comes to an end 3 residues before the CDR3 does, leaving the germline J gene to fill in the end. The germline CDR1 and CDR2 sequences are KGHSH and LQKENI. V shed 5 bases, J shed 6 bases, and the junction held 15 bases outside the gene matches. This CDR3 is 17 amino acids long.

As concerns this clone: The read ends 3 residues early relative to the CDR3; the germline J gene fills the gap. The chain uses TRBV20-1 and TRBJ2-1, with 7 bases fitting TRBD2. Losses at the gene ends were 2 bases for V and 4 bases for J; bases not matched to a gene: 17. The CDR3 is made up of 18 amino acids. Germline V lookup: CDR1 DFQATT, CDR2 SNEGSKA (reference sequence). The CDR3 sequence is CSARSRSGAGRGYNEQFF. The CDR3 DNA, read in part, is TGCAGTGCTAGATCCAGGTCTGGAGCGGGGAGGGGATACAATGAG.

Of note for this clone: The CDR3 end falls 3 residues outside the read, so it is completed with the germline J gene. The genes are TRBV7-9 and TRBJ1-2; D unclear. CDR1 and CDR2 from the germline V gene are SEHNR and FQNEAQ (reference sequence). This CDR3 has 15 amino acids. This CDR3 is CASSLLAGGFNDYTF. The sequenced CDR3 bases are TGTGCCAGCAGCCTACTAGCGGGAGGGTTCAATGAC.

Comments on this clone: With the read ending 3 residues before the CDR3 end, the germline J gene is used to fill in that end. This chain connects TRBV11-2 to TRBJ2-7; maybe TRBD2 (5 bases). Trimming took 5 bases from V and 5 from J, leaving 16 bases between them. This CDR3 comprises 14 residues. The germline V gene encodes CDR1 SGHAT and CDR2 FQNNGV. Incomplete CDR3 DNA: TGTGCCAGCAGCCAGGATACGGGGATCAACGAG. It specifies CASSQDTGINE. The entire CDR3 reads CASSQDTGINEQYF.

On this clone: The read stops 3 residues short of the end of the CDR3; the missing end is completed from the germline J gene. The chain combines TRBV20-1 with TRBJ2-3; no firm D call. The germline V and J ends were trimmed by 4 bases and 2 bases, with 16 bases remaining between them. The V gene's germline CDR1 is DFQATT and CDR2 SNEGSKA (reference sequence). CDR3 size: 15 residues. CDR3 DNA (partial): TGCAGTGCTACCATATTTCAGTCCAACACAGATACG. Translating gives CSATIFQSNTDT. Given in full, the CDR3 is CSATIFQSNTDTQYF.

The CDR3 bases that were read are TGCAGTGCTAGAAAAAGTAGCGGGACCGAA. It codes for CSARKSSGTE. The CDR3 in full is CSARKSSGTEAFF. This chain joins TRBV20-1 and TRBJ1-1, with D perhaps matching TRBD1 (5 bases). The read halts 3 residues ahead of the CDR3 end, with the missing end drawn from the germline J gene. The CDR3 extends over 13 amino acids. From germline, CDR1 is DFQATT and CDR2 SNEGSKA (reference sequence).

About this clone: The CDR3 end is not reached by the read, which stops 3 residues before it; the germline J gene fills it in. The rearrangement joins TRBV7-6 to TRBJ2-5, with D possibly TRBD2 on 6 matching bases. CDR1 is SGHVS, CDR2 FNYEAQ, per germline. The CDR3 covers 16 residues. With 1 base removed from V and 6 bases from J, the gap between germline ends came to 18 bases. The CDR3 bases that were read are TGTGCCAGCAGCTTAGGAGGGTCGGGGGAAACAAAGACC. It encodes CASSLGGSGETKT. The full CDR3 sequence reads CASSLGGSGETKTQYF.